The 17 T cell receptor beta chains below come from one sample, sequenced in a study of a mutant IDH1 vaccine in newly diagnosed glioma. The antigens of these receptors remain unknown. Noted time point: week 35, safety follow-up. Each vaccine dose was 300 ug of mutant IDH1 20-mer peptide, with topical imiquimod. This table comes from immunoSEQ multiplex PCR, and its TCRdb copy is limited to in-frame clones, with some not included. The sample has just under 70,000 clones, roughly 84% seen once; the top ten hold 12%. The sample here was PBMCs, taken from a glioma patient whose treatment included an IDH1 peptide vaccine. The receptors derive from a man in his late teens or twenties with glioma.

The genes are TRBV28 and TRBJ2-3; D perhaps matches TRBD2 (6 bases). V lost 6 bases, J lost 2 bases, and 15 bases lay in between. CDR1 and CDR2 (germline): MDHEN, SYDVKM. This CDR3 has 15 residues. The CDR3 loop reads CASSPGLFNTDTQYF. The CDR3, as DNA: TGTGCCAGCAGCCCGGGACTTTTTAACACAGATACGCAGTATTTT. Using reference TRBV28 and TRBJ2-3 for the parts outside the CDR3, the full variable domain is DVKVTQSSRYLVKRTGEKVFLECVQDMDHENMFWYRQDPGLGLRLIYFSYDVKMKEKGDIPEGYSVSREKKERFSLILESASTNQTSMYLCASSPGLFNTDTQYFGPGTRLTVL.

The chain combines TRBV5-6 with TRBJ1-1; D gene ambiguous. Germline loops: CDR1 SGHDT, CDR2 YYEEEE. The CDR3 totals 16 residues. V gave up 4 bases and J gave up 0 bases, with 16 bases separating them. The CDR3: CASSLDRWELNTEAFF. CDR3 nucleotides: TGTGCCAGCAGCCTAGATAGGTGGGAATTGAACACTGAAGCTTTCTTT.

The genes are TRBV6-5 and TRBJ1-1; the D is unclear. Germline V gives CDR1 MNHEY, CDR2 SVGAGI. The CDR3 extends over 13 amino acids. Trimming took off 7 bases at V and 7 bases at J, with 16 bases between the two ends. The CDR3 region is CASTPRGAIEAFF. In nucleotides, the CDR3 is TGTGCCAGCACCCCTCGTGGCGCGATTGAAGCTTTCTTT.

This clone was detected only once. The chain has TRBV7-2 and TRBJ2-1; 8 positions agree with TRBD2. There are 18 residues in the CDR3. V dropped 2 bases and J dropped 0; count of bases not matched to a gene: 9. CDR1 and CDR2 (germline): SGHTA, FQGNSA. This CDR3 reads CASSLFGQLADSYNEQFF. The CDR3 DNA follows: TGTGCCAGCAGCTTATTTGGGCAACTAGCGGACTCCTACAATGAGCAGTTCTTC.

The chain has TRBV7-6 and TRBJ1-1; D uncertain. The V gene lost 5 bases and the J gene lost 2 bases, with 6 bases spanning the gap. The germline CDR1 and CDR2 sequences are SGHVS and FNYEAQ. The CDR3 spans 12 residues. The CDR3 loop reads CASSARNTEAFF. As DNA, the CDR3 is TGTGCCAGCAGCGCCAGAAACACTGAAGCTTTCTTT.

The V and J genes are TRBV27 and TRBJ2-7; 9 nucleotides match TRBD2. Germline V gene lookup returns CDR1 MNHEY and CDR2 SMNVEV (reference sequence). V shed 5 bases, J shed 4 bases, and the junction held 21 bases outside the gene matches. This CDR3 region has 19 residues. Written as DNA, the CDR3 is TGTGCCAGCAGTCCACGAGATCCGGGACTAGCAGCGACGGGGTACGAGCAGTACTTC. It is translated as CASSPRDPGLAATGYEQYF.

This chain joins TRBV7-2 and TRBJ2-3; TRBD2 matches at 10 bases. The CDR3 is 15 residues long. Germline loops: CDR1 SGHTA, CDR2 FQGNSA. Unmatched junction bases numbered 3, after V lost 2 bases and J lost 4 bases. The CDR3 protein is CASSLKAGGPDTQYF. CDR3 nucleotide sequence: TGTGCCAGCAGCTTAAAAGCGGGAGGGCCAGATACGCAGTATTTT.

Only a few counts were recorded for this clone. The genes are TRBV2 and TRBJ1-6, with 7 bases lining up with TRBD1. The trim removed 7 bases at V and 7 bases at J, leaving 13 bases unmatched. The CDR3 loop spans 16 amino acids. Germline V lookup: CDR1 SNHLY, CDR2 FYNNEI. CDR3 amino acids: CASTLESTGSNSPLHF. In DNA, the CDR3 is TGTGCCAGCACCCTCGAATCGACAGGGAGCAATTCACCCCTCCACTTT.

The chain recombines TRBV6-1 with TRBJ2-7, with no clear D. Germline CDR1 is MNHNS and CDR2 is SASEGT. The CDR3 runs to 11 residues. V dropped 8 bases and J dropped 3 bases, with 8 bases sitting between them. The CDR3 nucleotides read TGTGCCAGCCAAAGGAACTACGAGCAGTACTTC. Protein sequence: CASQRNYEQYF.

This chain links TRBV7-9 with TRBJ2-5; D assignment may be TRBD1 or TRBD2 (6 bases each). The CDR3 runs to 16 residues. The V gene's germline CDR1 is SEHNR and CDR2 FQNEAQ (reference sequence). The V end was cut by 1 base, the J end by 5 bases, with 17 bases between. CDR3 region: CASSLVVGGLFETQYF. CDR3 DNA sequence: TGTGCCAGCAGCTTAGTAGTAGGGGGACTCTTCGAGACCCAGTACTTC.

This clone was picked up one time. The chain recombines TRBV2 with TRBJ1-1; no definite D call. CDR3 length equals 14 residues. Trimming pared 7 bases from V and 1 base from J, leaving 13 bases between. The germline V gene encodes CDR1 SNHLY and CDR2 FYNNEI. For the CDR3, the DNA is TGTGCCAGCATTTGGACGGAGGCGAACACTGAAGCTTTCTTT. Its translation is CASIWTEANTEAFF. The variable domain in full, with the rest retrieved from reference TRBV2 and TRBJ1-1, is EPEVTQTPSHQVTQMGQEVILRCVPISNHLYFYWYRQILGQKVEFLVSFYNNEISEKSEIFDDQFSVERPDGSNFTLKIRSTKLEDSAMYFCASIWTEANTEAFFGQGTRLTVV.

The chain uses TRBV28 and TRBJ1-1; D not certain. Per germline, CDR1 MDHEN and CDR2 SYDVKM. The CDR3 has 14 residues. Trimming stripped 3 bases from V and 1 base from J, with 9 bases between. The CDR3 region has the DNA TGTGCCAGCAGTTTTGAGAGGGAGAACACTGAAGCTTTCTTT. Encoded protein: CASSFERENTEAFF.

This clone was detected only once. The V gene is TRBV5-5, the J gene TRBJ1-2, with D perhaps matching TRBD1 (5 bases). CDR3 size: 13 residues. The germline V gene encodes CDR1 SGHKS and CDR2 YYEKEE (reference sequence). Trimming pared 4 bases from V and 2 bases from J, leaving 9 bases between. As DNA, the CDR3 is TGTGCCAGCAGCGGGGACGTCAACTATGGCTACACCTTC. Translated: CASSGDVNYGYTF.

The rearrangement uses TRBV7-9 and TRBJ2-3; D gene uncertain. The CDR3 length is 11 residues. Germline V gene data show CDR1 as SEHNR and CDR2 as FQNEAQ (reference sequence). Trimming shortened V by 8 bases and J by 6 bases, and 9 bases separated the two germline ends. The CDR3 DNA follows: TGTGCCAGCTCCTTTCCGGATACGCAGTATTTT. It codes for CASSFPDTQYF.

J is TRBJ2-5 and V is TRBV18; tentatively, D is TRBD1 (6 bases). Germline V gene sequence: CDR1 KGHSH, CDR2 LQKENI. The CDR3 sequence is 16 residues long. V was shortened by 8 bases and J by 4 bases, with 23 bases between the two germline ends. DNA for the CDR3: TGTGCCAGCGCTCTGCTCATAGGGCAGGGGAGAGAGACCCAGTACTTC. Its protein is CASALLIGQGRETQYF.

The chain employs TRBV14 and TRBJ1-1; no firm D call. The ends were cut back, 3 bases at V and 1 base at J, with 12 bases in the middle. The CDR3 runs to 15 residues. The germline gives CDR1 SGHDN, CDR2 FVKESK. The CDR3 loop reads CASSQLAQQNTEAFF. The CDR3 coding sequence is TGTGCCAGCAGCCAGCTGGCCCAACAGAACACTGAAGCTTTCTTT.

The chain employs TRBV5-8 and TRBJ1-2, with D hard to call. In germline, CDR1 is SGHTS, CDR2 YDEGEE. This CDR3 contains 17 residues. The germline V and J ends were trimmed by 3 bases and 4 bases, with 22 bases remaining between them. The CDR3 DNA is TGTGCCAGCAGCTATACCTCTTTCAGTACGGGATTCTATGGCTACACCTTC. The encoded protein is CASSYTSFSTGFYGYTF.